This TCR beta chain stems from a study of metastatic and nonmetastatic thyroid tumors. At the level of the study: Where malignant and benign thyroid patients were concerned, repertoires were compared across blood and tumor or nodule tissue.

As originally analysed: A papillary thyroid cancer distant-metastasis classifier was built from CDR3 differences across clinicopathological groups. TCRdb re-processed the PCR reads through MiXCR. The V and J calls shown here were made by TCRdb, not taken from the authors' results. Of almost 85,000 clones in the sample, under 15% were seen once. Study-level points and caveats: Reported TCR beta diversity, measured in blood and tumor, was significantly higher for malignant thyroid tumors than for benign nodules.

Patients had received no treatment of any kind before thyroid surgery. Remarks on this clone: As yet, its antigen is unknown.

The J segment lost 3 bases and the V segment lost 9 bases, leaving 9 bases of the junction unmatched. CDR3 length: 15 amino acids. V is TRBV12-3 or TRBV12-4 and J is TRBJ2-1; 9 nucleotides match TRBD1. The specimen sequenced was tumor tissue. The origin of this receptor is a female donor with papillary thyroid cancer or a benign thyroid nodule (not recorded which). Some clones in this sample may be carry-over from other donors' samples. CDR3 loop: CARSQTGGYYNEQFF. CDR3 nucleotides: TGTGCCAGAAGTCAAACAGGGGGCTACTACAATGAGCAGTTCTTC.